Each of the 2 T cell receptor beta chains below was sequenced from the same sample in a study of blood T cell repertoires in COVID-19. Assay: immunoSEQ multiplex PCR; the TCRdb copy retains only in-frame clones and omits some. The data show about 190,000 clones, roughly 84% seen once. Input material: peripheral blood. The receptors originated from a woman of 80 years or more with acute or convalescent COVID-19.

The V and J genes are TRBV6-1 and TRBJ1-6; 9 bases are shared with TRBD1. The V gene end was trimmed by 3 bases and the J gene end by 14 bases; junction bases not matched to a gene: 11. CDR3 length: 15 amino acids. Looked up from germline, CDR1 is MNHNS and CDR2 is SASEGT. The CDR3 bases are TGTGCCAGCAGTGAGGCCGGGACAGGGCGTAAGGCCCTCCACTTT. Its translation: CASSEAGTGRKALHF.

The chain links TRBV9 to TRBJ1-2; tentative D call: TRBD1 (5 bases). CDR1 is SGDLS and CDR2 is YYNGEE in the germline V gene. V gave up 4 bases and J gave up 3 bases, with 10 bases separating them. This CDR3 comprises 13 residues. The CDR3 region is CASSPRGDYGYTF. CDR3 coding DNA: TGTGCCAGCAGCCCTCGGGGGGACTATGGCTACACCTTC. The entire variable domain, with the rest obtained from reference TRBV9 and TRBJ1-2, is as follows: DSGVTQTPKHLITATGQRVTLRCSPRSGDLSVYWYQQSLDQGLQFLIQYYNGEERAKGNILERFSAQQFPDLHSELNLSSLELGDSALYFCASSPRGDYGYTFGSGTRLTVV.